This T cell receptor beta chain was recorded in a study of siplizumab effects on memory and regulatory T cells. This clone was recorded only once. Assays covered around 10^5 TCR templates per sample. Using immunoSEQ multiplex PCR, the repertoire was profiled, and TCRdb retains in-frame clones only, with some absent. The table lists roughly 68,000 clones, around 96% of them singletons, with about 0.1% in the top ten. This CDR3 comprises 14 residues. Germline loops: CDR1 MGHRA, CDR2 YSYEKL. V was trimmed by 5 bases and J by 5 bases, leaving 12 bases between them. The sequencing input was naive CD8+ T cells sorted from blood. The V and J genes are TRBV4-1 and TRBJ2-2, with a weak D call TRBD2 (7 bases). This TCR was sampled from a human donor in good health. The CDR3 protein is CASSEGGVTGELFF. The CDR3 DNA follows: TGCGCCAGCAGCGAAGGGGGGGTAACCGGGGAGCTGTTTTTT.